Shown below are 10 T cell receptor beta chains from a single sample sequenced in a study of control samples from healthy donors and cancer patients. Sequencing used immunoSEQ multiplex PCR; TCRdb keeps in-frame clones, though not all of them. The table has some 150,000 clones, around 96% seen once. Sequencing was carried out using blood. All receptors come from a woman in her 30s in good health.

The rearrangement joins TRBV12-3 or TRBV12-4 to TRBJ2-5; no definite D call. Trimming took off 3 bases at V and 4 bases at J, with 9 bases between the two ends. The CDR3 is 13 amino acids. CDR3 sequence: CASSFFPGETQYF. The CDR3 nucleotides read TGTGCCAGCAGTTTTTTCCCGGGAGAGACCCAGTACTTC.

The V call is TRBV5-1, the J call TRBJ2-3, with TRBD2 matching 11 bases. V dropped 2 bases and J dropped 6; count of bases not matched to a gene: 2. This CDR3 region has 14 residues. Looked up from germline, CDR1 is SGHRS and CDR2 is YFSETQ. DNA for the CDR3: TGCGCCAGCAGCTTCCGGACTAGCGGGGATACGCAGTATTTT. Translating gives CASSFRTSGDTQYF. The complete variable domain, with remaining parts taken from reference TRBV5-1 and TRBJ2-3, reads KAGVTQTPRYLIKTRGQQVTLSCSPISGHRSVSWYQQTPGQGLQFLFEYFSETQRNKGNFPGRFSGRQFSNSRSEMNVSTLELGDSALYLCASSFRTSGDTQYFGPGTRLTVL.

The V gene is TRBV7-8, the J gene TRBJ1-1; no clear D. The CDR3 runs 14 residues. V was shortened by 6 bases and J by 0 bases, with 11 bases between the two germline ends. Germline CDR1 and CDR2: SGHVS and FQNEAQ. The CDR3 sequence is CASRPRGLNTEAFF. In nucleotides, the CDR3 is TGTGCCAGCAGACCCCGGGGATTGAACACTGAAGCTTTCTTT.

V and J are TRBV9 and TRBJ1-6; 10 bases map to TRBD1. With 4 bases clipped from V and 9 bases from J, the junction kept 7 bases outside the gene matches. The germline V gene encodes CDR1 SGDLS and CDR2 YYNGEE. The CDR3 covers 15 residues. Written as DNA, the CDR3 is TGTGCCAGCAGCCTCCGGGACAGGGGAACTTCACCCCTCCACTTT. This translates into CASSLRDRGTSPLHF.

The rearrangement joins TRBV4-1 to TRBJ2-2; possible D gene TRBD2, 6 bases. The CDR3 spans 15 residues. CDR1 is MGHRA, CDR2 YSYEKL, per germline. Trimming removed 4 bases at V and 3 bases at J, with 12 bases between. The CDR3 coding sequence is TGCGCCAGCAGCCCTTCGGACTACCACACCGGGGAGCTGTTTTTT. Translating it yields CASSPSDYHTGELFF.

This clone was seen only once. This chain joins TRBV27 and TRBJ1-1, with a possible D match to TRBD1 (6 bases). This CDR3 has 14 residues. CDR1 is MNHEY, CDR2 SMNVEV, per germline (reference sequence). V lost 2 bases to trimming and J lost 1 base, with 8 bases between them. CDR3 residues: CASSLRGGNTEAFF. As DNA, the CDR3 is TGTGCCAGCAGTTTAAGGGGGGGGAACACTGAAGCTTTCTTT.

This rearrangement joins TRBV7-9 to TRBJ1-2; TRBD1 is a possible D gene (6 bases). Germline lookup yields CDR1 SEHNR and CDR2 FQNEAQ (reference sequence). V gave up 1 base and J gave up 8 bases, with 8 bases separating them. The CDR3 contains 12 residues. The CDR3 is CASSLDRAGYTF. As DNA, the CDR3 is TGTGCCAGCAGCTTAGACAGGGCGGGCTACACCTTC.

The V and J genes are TRBV27 and TRBJ1-4, with TRBD1 as a possible D gene (6 bases). V lost 6 bases and J 6 bases, leaving 14 bases between the germline ends. This CDR3 contains 14 residues. In germline, CDR1 is MNHEY, CDR2 SMNVEV (reference sequence). The CDR3 spells CASRAGGRDEKLFF. The CDR3 bases are TGTGCCAGCAGAGCCGGGGGGCGCGATGAAAAACTGTTTTTT.

The chain combines TRBV30 with TRBJ2-3, with D perhaps assigned TRBD1 or TRBD2 (6 bases each). The CDR3 is 14 residues long. V dropped 0 bases and J dropped 2 bases, with 9 bases sitting between them. Germline V gives CDR1 GTSNPN, CDR2 SVGIG (reference sequence). The CDR3 sequence: CAWSVWGATDTQYF. The CDR3 region has the DNA TGTGCCTGGAGTGTATGGGGGGCCACAGATACGCAGTATTTT.

The chain has TRBV19 and TRBJ2-5, with a weak D call TRBD2 (7 bases). V lost 9 bases, J lost 5 bases, and 19 bases lay in between. Germline V lookup: CDR1 LNHDA, CDR2 SQIVND (reference sequence). CDR3 size: 14 residues. CDR3: CASKKAGARETQYF. CDR3 coding DNA: TGTGCCAGCAAAAAGGCGGGGGCGCGGGAGACCCAGTACTTC.